This TCR beta chain was documented in a study of shared clonotypes between healthy human individuals. On the study more broadly: Those who served as donors were a couple of women and a few men between the ages of 18 and 49. Study-wide results and caveats: The donor pool, a small one, limited the genetic and exposure-history diversity represented.

The germline gives CDR1 MNHNY, CDR2 SVGAGI (reference sequence). The CDR3 is 15 residues long. J gave up 3 bases and V 7 bases, and 8 bases lay outside the gene matches. Notes on this clone: The antigen is not known.

The deep-level immunoSEQ assay was used. Only in-frame clones appear in the TCRdb table, and some are missing; sequencing was by immunoSEQ multiplex PCR. The data hold 2 million to 3 million clones, with roughly 93% observed a single time. The sequencing input was naive CD4+ T cells from PBMCs. The subset was: CD45RA+ positively selected. The genes are TRBV6-6 and TRBJ2-2; 7 nucleotides match TRBD2. The TCR comes from a young man in good health. Some clones in this sample may be carry-over from other donors' samples. This CDR3 reads CASITGGRYTGELFF. CDR3 DNA sequence: TGTGCCAGCATCACGGGGGGTCGTTACACCGGGGAGCTGTTTTTT.